These T cell receptor beta chains were read from a single sample in a study of early T cells in non-severe SARS-CoV-2 infection. TCRdb re-called the 5' RACE reads with MiXCR, one entry per CDR3 protein. In the table there are about 61,000 distinct CDR3 sequences, more than 10% of which are singletons. Sequencing input: whole blood. The receptors stem from an adult who was a healthcare worker with PCR-confirmed SARS-CoV-2 infection or an uninfected control (not recorded which). The CDR3 runs from the conserved cysteine through the conserved F or W. The D gene is left open where the match is weak. Where a row states a size, it is once, few, many or the class of an expanded clone; other rows omit it.

len	abundance	v_gene	j_gene	d_gene	CDR3aa	CDR3nt
16	many	TRBV12-5	TRBJ2-7	TRBD1	CASGHPPTGPHYEQYF	TGTGCTAGTGGTCACCCCCCGACAGGGCCACACTACGAGCAGTACTTC
14	many	TRBV10-3	TRBJ2-1	TRBD2	CAMASGNRRNEQFF	TGTGCCATGGCTAGCGGCAATAGGCGGAATGAGCAGTTCTTC
14	.	TRBV10-3	TRBJ2-3	TRBD2	CAIGLVGGIDTQYF	TGTGCCATTGGACTAGTGGGGGGGATAGATACGCAGTATTTT
15	.	TRBV6-4	TRBJ2-3	TRBD2	CASSQQRGGHDTQYF	TGTGCCAGCAGTCAACAGCGGGGGGGCCATGATACGCAGTATTTT
14	.	TRBV7-3	TRBJ1-1	.	CASSFGGTSSEAFF	TGTGCCAGCAGCTTCGGGGGCACCTCATCCGAAGCTTTCTTT
13	many	TRBV7-3	TRBJ2-7	TRBD1	CASSLGQPYEQYF	TGTGCCAGCAGCTTGGGACAGCCCTACGAGCAGTACTTC
16	.	TRBV20-1	TRBJ2-7	TRBD1	CSATGTGLRSSYEQYF	TGCAGTGCTACCGGGACAGGTTTACGGAGCTCCTACGAGCAGTACTTC
15	.	TRBV9	TRBJ2-4	.	CASSPRWGAGNIQYF	TGTGCCAGCAGCCCCCGTTGGGGGGCGGGAAACATTCAGTACTTC
14	many	TRBV20-1	TRBJ2-5	.	CSARDGGQSETQYF	TGCAGTGCTAGAGATGGGGGGCAAAGTGAGACCCAGTACTTC
14	.	TRBV18	TRBJ1-1	.	CASSPTGRNTEAFF	TGTGCCAGCTCACCAACCGGAAGGAACACTGAAGCTTTCTTT
16	many	TRBV5-1	TRBJ2-2	.	CASSLAPQGNTGELFF	TGCGCCAGCAGCTTGGCCCCCCAGGGTAACACCGGGGAGCTGTTTTTT
13	many	TRBV12-3/TRBV12-4	TRBJ2-5	.	CASSLTGTETQYF	TGTGCCAGCAGTTTAACGGGGACTGAGACCCAGTACTTC
17	many	TRBV11-2	TRBJ2-1	.	CASSLASRVSAYNEQFF	TGTGCCAGCAGCTTAGCTTCTCGAGTTTCGGCCTACAATGAGCAGTTCTTC
12	.	TRBV9	TRBJ2-1	TRBD2	CASSGNVAGWFF	TGTGCCAGCAGCGGAAATGTAGCGGGGTGGTTCTTC